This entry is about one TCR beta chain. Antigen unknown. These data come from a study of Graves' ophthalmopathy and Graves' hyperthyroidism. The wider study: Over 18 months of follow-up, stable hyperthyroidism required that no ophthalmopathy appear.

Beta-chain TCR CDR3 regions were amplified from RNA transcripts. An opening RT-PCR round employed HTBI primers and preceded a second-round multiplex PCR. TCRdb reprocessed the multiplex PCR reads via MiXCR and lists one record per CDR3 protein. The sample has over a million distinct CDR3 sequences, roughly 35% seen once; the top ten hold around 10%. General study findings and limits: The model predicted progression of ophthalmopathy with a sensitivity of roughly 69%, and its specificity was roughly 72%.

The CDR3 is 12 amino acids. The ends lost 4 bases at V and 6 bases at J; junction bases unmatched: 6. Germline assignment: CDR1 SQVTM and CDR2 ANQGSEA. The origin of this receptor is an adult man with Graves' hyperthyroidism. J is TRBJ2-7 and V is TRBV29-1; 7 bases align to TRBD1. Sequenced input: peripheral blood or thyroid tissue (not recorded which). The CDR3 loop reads CSVGQGGVEQYF. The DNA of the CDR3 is TGCAGCGTTGGACAGGGTGGTGTCGAGCAGTACTTC.